Listed here is a single T cell receptor (beta chain). What it binds is not known. TCRdb's copy holds only in-frame clones and misses some; the assay was immunoSEQ multiplex PCR. Of roughly 86,000 clones detected, about 94% appear once; the ten largest clones hold 1.3% to 1.5%. Sorting isolated naive CD4 T cells lacking CD45RO and expressing CD62L. The data are from a study of human versus mouse CDR3 diversity and MHC coevolution. The overall study: Valid reads per sample ranged from roughly 5.5 x 10^6 to 1.7 x 10^7.

Study outcomes and limitations: Among all groups, most of the three human donors showed least clonal inequality.

Germline CDR1 LNHDA, CDR2 SQIVND (reference sequence). Trimming cost V 9 bases and J 4 bases; bases outside gene matches: 4. This CDR3 region has 13 residues. What was sequenced was naive CD4+ T cells from blood. Stated subset: CD45RO-negative CD62L-positive naive CD4 T cells. The chain has TRBV19 and TRBJ2-3, with 10 positions matching TRBD2. The clonotype originates from a person aged 30-69 years in good health. CDR3 sequence: CASSSGGPDTQYF. The CDR3 bases are TGTGCCAGCTCTAGCGGGGGACCAGATACGCAGTATTTT.